The rows below give T cell receptor beta chains drawn from one sample of a study of beta chain features in type 1 diabetes. The table came from immunoSEQ multiplex PCR; TCRdb's copy has only in-frame clones and leaves some out. The table lists under 400,000 clones, around 12% of them singletons. The sample was naive CD4+ T cells from blood. The receptor source for this set is a man in his late teens or twenties in good health. CDR3s include the opening cysteine and the closing phenylalanine or tryptophan. The D gene is left open where the match is weak. Rows may omit the clone size; those that give it use once, few, many or a size class.

TGTGCCTGGAGTGTATCGATGTCGGGAAGGCACCGATCACCCCTCCACTTT CAWSVSMSGRHRSPLHF TRBJ1-6 TRBV30 - -
TGTGCCAGCAGCCCCGAGACAGGGAGTATCACCGGGGAGCTGTTTTTT CASSPETGSITGELFF TRBJ2-2 TRBV7-9 few TRBD1
TGTGCCAGCAGCGTAGGCGGGTTTAACGCCAATGAGCAGTTCTTC CASSVGGFNANEQFF TRBJ2-1 TRBV9 few -
TGTGCCAGCAGCTCGGGACTAGCGGGTTCCTACGAGCAGTACTTC CASSSGLAGSYEQYF TRBJ2-7 TRBV5-4 few TRBD2
TGCAGCGTTGTGGGGGGGCGTGAGGACACTGAAGCTTTCTTT CSVVGGREDTEAFF TRBJ1-1 TRBV29-1 - -
TGTGCCAGCAGTTACCGACCGGACAGGGGACACTTC CASSYRPDRGHF TRBJ2-7 TRBV6-6 few TRBD1
TGTGCCTGGAGCGTTGGGCTTAACTATGGCTACACCTTC CAWSVGLNYGYTF TRBJ1-2 TRBV30 few -
TGTGCCAGCAGCACGGGACAGGTGACGAGCTCCTACAATGAGCAGTTCTTC CASSTGQVTSSYNEQFF TRBJ2-1 TRBV5-6 - TRBD1
TGTGCCATCAGTGGGACAGCTGCCTACGAGCAGTACTTC CAISGTAAYEQYF TRBJ2-7 TRBV10-3 once -
TGCGCCAGCAGCCAAACCCCCCCGGCGGGACGGGGGTCACCCCTCCACTTT CASSQTPPAGRGSPLHF TRBJ1-6 TRBV4-1 - -
TGCGCCAGCAGCCCGACAGGGCCCTACGAGCAGTACTTC CASSPTGPYEQYF TRBJ2-7 TRBV5-1 few TRBD1
TGTGCCAGCAGCCCCGGACAGGGGAGGGAGCAGTTCTTC CASSPGQGREQFF TRBJ2-1 TRBV7-3 few TRBD1
TGTGCCAGCAATCCCGGGACAGATAATTCACCCCTCCACTTT CASNPGTDNSPLHF TRBJ1-6 TRBV6-6 - TRBD1
TGTGCCAGCAGAATTTCAAGGGGCAACAATCGTTGGGACGAGCAGTACTTC CASRISRGNNRWDEQYF TRBJ2-7 TRBV11-1 - -
TGCAGCATTCGACTAGCGGGGGGGCCTAGGGAGCAGTTCTTC CSIRLAGGPREQFF TRBJ2-1 TRBV29-1 - TRBD2
TGTGCCAGTAGTACCCGACAGGTACATCAGCCCCAGCATTTT CASSTRQVHQPQHF TRBJ1-5 TRBV19 few -
TGCGCCAGCAGCCAAGATCGGAGCAGTTATGAGCAGTTCTTC CASSQDRSSYEQFF TRBJ2-1 TRBV4-3 - -
TGTGCCAGCAGCTTAGCGCTTCGCCTATCCCTAGGCTACACCTTC CASSLALRLSLGYTF TRBJ1-2 TRBV7-9 - -
TGTGCCAGCAGCCCAGACTACGAGCAGTACTTC CASSPDYEQYF TRBJ2-7 TRBV7-2 few -
- CASGKGVARRAGELFF TRBJ2-2 TRBV4-1 - -
TGTGCCATCAGTGACCAATCTGGGGCCAACGTCCTGACTTTC CAISDQSGANVLTF TRBJ2-6 TRBV10-3 - -
TGTGCCAGCAGCCGCGGGGGGCCTTACAATGAGCAGTTCTTC CASSRGGPYNEQFF TRBJ2-1 TRBV7-2 few TRBD2
TGTGCCAGCTCACGGGACAGAAACACTGAAGCTTTCTTT CASSRDRNTEAFF TRBJ1-1 TRBV18 - TRBD1
TGTGCCAGCAGTTACTCCGACAGGGTGTACACTGAAGCTTTCTTT CASSYSDRVYTEAFF TRBJ1-1 TRBV6-6 - TRBD1
TGTGCCAGCAGCTTGACAGGGAGTAAGGATGGCTACACCTTC CASSLTGSKDGYTF TRBJ1-2 TRBV7-3 few TRBD1
TGCGCCAGCAGCCAAGATCAGGCCGGTTGGGGCTACACCTTC CASSQDQAGWGYTF TRBJ1-2 TRBV4-1 - -
TGCGCCAGCAGTCCCCCCGGGGGTTTGGGCACAGATACGCAGTATTTT CASSPPGGLGTDTQYF TRBJ2-3 TRBV23-1 few -